This T cell receptor (beta chain) was sequenced in a study of T cells in Graves' hyperthyroidism and ophthalmopathy. Findings and caveats of the study: Ophthalmopathy onset followed model prediction by a median about 6.5 months. Researchers found most expanded thyroid clonotypes above 0.001 in blood as well.

It was RNA transcripts that yielded the amplified TCR beta CDR3 regions. Initially, a first-round RT-PCR of the TCR CDR3 employed the HTBI primer set. TCRdb redid the calling of the multiplex PCR reads with MiXCR, one entry per CDR3 protein. This sample has under 400,000 distinct CDR3 sequences, with around 16% found just once. Germline loops: CDR1 MNHNS, CDR2 SASEGT. The CDR3 extends over 13 amino acids. The J segment lost 3 bases and the V segment lost 5 bases, leaving 3 bases of the junction unmatched. For this clonotype: What it binds is unknown. A much larger clonotype is one base distant, so this may be a read error.

The source material was blood. The rearrangement links TRBV6-1 to TRBJ2-7, with 8 bases identical to TRBD1. The receptor was isolated from a woman aged 18-35 years with Graves' hyperthyroidism that later progressed to Graves' ophthalmopathy. The CDR3 protein is CASSFTGGYEQYF. The CDR3, as DNA: TGTGCCAGCAGTTTCACAGGGGGCTACGAGCAGTACTTC.